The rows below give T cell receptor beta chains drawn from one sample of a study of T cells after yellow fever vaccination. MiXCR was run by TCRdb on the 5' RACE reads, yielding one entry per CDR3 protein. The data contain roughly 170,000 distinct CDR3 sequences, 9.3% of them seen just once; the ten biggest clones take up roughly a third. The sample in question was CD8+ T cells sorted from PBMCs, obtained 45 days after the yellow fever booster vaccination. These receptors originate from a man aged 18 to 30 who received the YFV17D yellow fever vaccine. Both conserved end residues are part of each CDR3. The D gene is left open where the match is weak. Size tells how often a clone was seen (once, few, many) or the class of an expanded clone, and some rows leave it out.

CDR3aa: CASGTLGLSSYNEQFF
CDR3nt: TGTGCCTCCGGTACCTTGGGCCTGAGCTCCTACAATGAGCAGTTCTTC
d_gene: -
v_gene: TRBV7-2
j_gene: TRBJ2-1
abundance: many

CDR3aa: CSARDQGSTQETQYF
CDR3nt: TGCAGTGCTAGAGATCAGGGCTCCACCCAAGAGACCCAGTACTTC
d_gene: -
v_gene: TRBV20-1
j_gene: TRBJ2-5
abundance: many

CDR3aa: CASSYAAGYEQYF
CDR3nt: TGCGCCAGCAGCTACGCAGCGGGCTACGAGCAGTACTTC
d_gene: -
v_gene: TRBV5-1
j_gene: TRBJ2-7
abundance: many

CDR3aa: CASSGQPEQFF
CDR3nt: TGTGCCAGCAGCGGACAGCCTGAGCAGTTCTTC
d_gene: -
v_gene: TRBV2
j_gene: TRBJ2-1
abundance: many

CDR3aa: CASSNRGRTGELFF
CDR3nt: TGTGCCAGCAGTAACAGGGGGCGCACCGGGGAGCTGTTTTTT
d_gene: TRBD1
v_gene: TRBV12-3/TRBV12-4
j_gene: TRBJ2-2
abundance: many

CDR3aa: CAWGQGSYEQYF
CDR3nt: TGTGCCTGGGGACAGGGCTCCTACGAGCAGTACTTC
d_gene: TRBD1
v_gene: TRBV30
j_gene: TRBJ2-7
abundance: few

CDR3aa: CASSFTVGTSGGETQYF
CDR3nt: TGTGCCAGCAGCTTCACTGTAGGGACTAGCGGGGGGGAGACCCAGTACTTC
d_gene: TRBD2
v_gene: TRBV7-8
j_gene: TRBJ2-5
abundance: -

CDR3aa: CASSQDRGGRGNEQFF
CDR3nt: TGCGCCAGCAGCCAAGATAGAGGGGGGCGGGGCAATGAGCAGTTCTTC
d_gene: -
v_gene: TRBV4-3
j_gene: TRBJ2-1
abundance: few

CDR3aa: CAWSVGVGGDNEQFF
CDR3nt: TGTGCCTGGAGTGTAGGAGTAGGGGGGGACAATGAGCAGTTCTTC
d_gene: -
v_gene: TRBV30
j_gene: TRBJ2-1
abundance: -

CDR3aa: CASSSRTSDTQYF
CDR3nt: TGCGCCAGCAGCTCCAGGACTAGCGATACGCAGTATTTT
d_gene: TRBD2
v_gene: TRBV5-1
j_gene: TRBJ2-3
abundance: many

CDR3aa: CASSYTDGERGYNEQFF
CDR3nt: TGTGCCAGCAGCTACACCGACGGGGAGCGGGGCTACAATGAGCAGTTCTTC
d_gene: TRBD2
v_gene: TRBV13
j_gene: TRBJ2-1
abundance: -

CDR3aa: CASSQEGRGYTF
CDR3nt: TGCGCCAGCAGCCAAGAGGGCCGTGGCTACACCTTC
d_gene: -
v_gene: TRBV4-1
j_gene: TRBJ1-2
abundance: many

CDR3aa: CSVEPDPGDTQYF
CDR3nt: TGCAGCGTTGAACCCGATCCGGGAGATACGCAGTATTTT
d_gene: -
v_gene: TRBV29-1
j_gene: TRBJ2-3
abundance: many

CDR3aa: CASSKRRVSYNEQFF
CDR3nt: TGTGCCAGCAGCAAAAGACGGGTCTCCTACAATGAGCAGTTCTTC
d_gene: -
v_gene: TRBV7-9
j_gene: TRBJ2-1
abundance: -

CDR3aa: CASSLWDQPQHF
CDR3nt: TGTGCCAGCAGCTTATGGGATCAGCCCCAGCATTTT
d_gene: -
v_gene: TRBV7-9
j_gene: TRBJ1-5
abundance: many

CDR3aa: CASSRLTGGSYNEQFF
CDR3nt: TGCGCCAGCAGCCGGCTCACAGGGGGCTCCTACAATGAGCAGTTCTTC
d_gene: TRBD1
v_gene: TRBV4-3
j_gene: TRBJ2-1
abundance: few

CDR3aa: CASADRGAQNIQYF
CDR3nt: TGTGCCAGCGCAGATCGAGGGGCGCAAAACATTCAGTACTTC
d_gene: -
v_gene: TRBV12-3/TRBV12-4
j_gene: TRBJ2-4
abundance: -